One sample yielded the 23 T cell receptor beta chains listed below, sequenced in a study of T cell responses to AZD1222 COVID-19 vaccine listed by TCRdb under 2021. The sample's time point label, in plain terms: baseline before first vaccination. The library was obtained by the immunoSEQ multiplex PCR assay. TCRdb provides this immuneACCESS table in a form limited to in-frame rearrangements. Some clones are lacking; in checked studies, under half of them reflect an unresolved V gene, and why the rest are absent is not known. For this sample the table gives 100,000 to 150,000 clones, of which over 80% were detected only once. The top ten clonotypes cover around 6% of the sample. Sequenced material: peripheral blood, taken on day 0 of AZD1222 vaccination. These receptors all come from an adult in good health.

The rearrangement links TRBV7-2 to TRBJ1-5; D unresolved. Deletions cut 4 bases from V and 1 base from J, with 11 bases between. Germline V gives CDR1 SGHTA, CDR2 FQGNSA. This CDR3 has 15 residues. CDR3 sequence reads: CASSSGYGSNQPQHF. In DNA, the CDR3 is TGTGCCAGCAGCTCCGGGTACGGGAGCAATCAGCCCCAGCATTTT.

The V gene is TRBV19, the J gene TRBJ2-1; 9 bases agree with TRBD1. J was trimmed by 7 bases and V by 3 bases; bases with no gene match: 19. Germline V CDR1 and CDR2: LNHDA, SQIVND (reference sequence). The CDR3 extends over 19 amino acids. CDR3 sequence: CASSISGKGGQGPTNEQFF. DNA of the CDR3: TGTGCCAGTAGTATCAGTGGAAAAGGAGGACAGGGGCCGACTAATGAGCAGTTCTTC.

For the CDR3, the DNA is TGTGCCATCAGTCCGGGACAGGGGTATCAGCCCCAGCATTTT. As protein: CAISPGQGYQPQHF. The rearrangement uses TRBV10-3 and TRBJ1-5; 10 nucleotides line up with TRBD1. CDR1 is ENHRY and CDR2 is SYGVKD in the germline V gene. The CDR3 totals 14 residues. The trim removed 5 bases at V and 5 bases at J, leaving 3 bases unmatched.

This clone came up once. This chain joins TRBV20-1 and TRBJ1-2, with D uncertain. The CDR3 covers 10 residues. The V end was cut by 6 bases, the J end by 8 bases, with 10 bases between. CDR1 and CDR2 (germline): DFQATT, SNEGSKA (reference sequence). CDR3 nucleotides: TGCAGTGCGTCGGCGAGAGGCTACACCTTC. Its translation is CSASARGYTF.

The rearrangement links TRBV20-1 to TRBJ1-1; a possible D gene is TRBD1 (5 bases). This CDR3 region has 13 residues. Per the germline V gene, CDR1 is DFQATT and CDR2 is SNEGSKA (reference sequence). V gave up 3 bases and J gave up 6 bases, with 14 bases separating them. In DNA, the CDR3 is TGCAGTGCTAGTCGGCAGGGATACTCTGAAGCTTTCTTT. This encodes CSASRQGYSEAFF.

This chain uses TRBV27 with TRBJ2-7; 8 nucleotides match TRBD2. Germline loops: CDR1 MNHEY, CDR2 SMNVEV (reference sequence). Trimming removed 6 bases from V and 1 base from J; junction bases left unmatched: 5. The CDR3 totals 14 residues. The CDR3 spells CASSPERGSYEQYF. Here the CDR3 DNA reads TGTGCCAGCAGCCCGGAGCGGGGGTCCTACGAGCAGTACTTC.

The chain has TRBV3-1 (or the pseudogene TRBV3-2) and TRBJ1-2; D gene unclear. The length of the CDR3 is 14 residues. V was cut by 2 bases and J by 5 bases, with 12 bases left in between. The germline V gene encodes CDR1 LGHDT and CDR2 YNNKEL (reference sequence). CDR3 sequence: CASSQRALGYGYTF. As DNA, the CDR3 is TGTGCCAGCAGCCAACGGGCGCTAGGGTATGGCTACACCTTC.

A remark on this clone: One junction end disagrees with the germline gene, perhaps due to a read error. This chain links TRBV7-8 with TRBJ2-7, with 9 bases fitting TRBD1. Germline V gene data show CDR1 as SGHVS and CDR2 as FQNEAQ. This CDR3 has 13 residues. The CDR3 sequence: CASTLGQGNEQYF. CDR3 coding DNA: TGTGCCAGCACCTTAGGACAGGGGAACGAGCAGTACTTC.

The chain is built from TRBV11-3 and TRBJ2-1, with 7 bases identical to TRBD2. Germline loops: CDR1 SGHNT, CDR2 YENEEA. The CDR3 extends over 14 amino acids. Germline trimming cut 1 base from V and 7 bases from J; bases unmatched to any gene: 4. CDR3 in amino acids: CASSLAAGRNEQFF. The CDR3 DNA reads TGTGCCAGCAGCTTAGCAGCGGGACGGAATGAGCAGTTCTTC.

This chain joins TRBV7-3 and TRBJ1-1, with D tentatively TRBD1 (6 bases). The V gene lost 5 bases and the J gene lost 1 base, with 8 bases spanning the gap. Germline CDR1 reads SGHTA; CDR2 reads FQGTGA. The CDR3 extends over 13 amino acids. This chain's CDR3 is CASSRGANTEAFF. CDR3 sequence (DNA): TGTGCCAGCAGCCGGGGGGCGAACACTGAAGCTTTCTTT.

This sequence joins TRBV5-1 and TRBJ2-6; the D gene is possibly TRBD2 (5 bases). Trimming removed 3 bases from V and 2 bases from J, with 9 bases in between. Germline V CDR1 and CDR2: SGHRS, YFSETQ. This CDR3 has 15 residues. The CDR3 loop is CASSSWRTGANVLTF. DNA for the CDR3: TGCGCCAGCAGCTCGTGGAGGACTGGGGCCAACGTCCTGACTTTC.

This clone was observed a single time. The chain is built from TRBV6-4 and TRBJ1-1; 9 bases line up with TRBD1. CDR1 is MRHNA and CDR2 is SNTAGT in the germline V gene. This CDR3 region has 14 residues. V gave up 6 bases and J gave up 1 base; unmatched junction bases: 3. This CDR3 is CASRQDRGNTEAFF. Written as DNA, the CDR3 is TGTGCCAGCAGGCAGGACAGGGGGAACACTGAAGCTTTCTTT.

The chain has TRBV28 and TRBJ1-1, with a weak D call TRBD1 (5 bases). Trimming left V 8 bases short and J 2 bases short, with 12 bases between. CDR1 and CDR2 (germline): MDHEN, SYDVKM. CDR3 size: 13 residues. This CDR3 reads CASWGLLNTEAFF. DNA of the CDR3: TGTGCCAGCTGGGGCTTACTAAACACTGAAGCTTTCTTT.

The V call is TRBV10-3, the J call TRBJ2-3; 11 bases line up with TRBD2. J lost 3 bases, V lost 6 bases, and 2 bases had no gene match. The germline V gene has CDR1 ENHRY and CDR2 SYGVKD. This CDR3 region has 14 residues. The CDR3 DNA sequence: TGTGCCATCAGACTAGCGGGAGAAACAGATACGCAGTATTTT. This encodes CAIRLAGETDTQYF.

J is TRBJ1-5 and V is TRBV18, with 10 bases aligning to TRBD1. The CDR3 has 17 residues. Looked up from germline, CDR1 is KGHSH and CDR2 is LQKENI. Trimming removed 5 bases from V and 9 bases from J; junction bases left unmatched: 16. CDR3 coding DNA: TGTGCCAGCTCATCAGGAACCCGGGACAGGGGAGGAATGCCCCAGCATTTT. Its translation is CASSSGTRDRGGMPQHF.

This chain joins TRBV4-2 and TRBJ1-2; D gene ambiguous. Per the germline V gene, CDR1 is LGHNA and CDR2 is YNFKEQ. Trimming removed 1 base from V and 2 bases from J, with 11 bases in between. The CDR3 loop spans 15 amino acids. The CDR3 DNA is TGTGCCAGCAGCCAAGGTAGTGTTGACAACTATGGCTACACCTTC. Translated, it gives CASSQGSVDNYGYTF.

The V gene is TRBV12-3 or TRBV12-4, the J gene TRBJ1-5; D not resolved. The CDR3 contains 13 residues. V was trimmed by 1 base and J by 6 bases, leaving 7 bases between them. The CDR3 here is CASSLEVGQPQHF. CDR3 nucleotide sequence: TGTGCCAGCAGTTTAGAGGTGGGTCAGCCCCAGCATTTT.

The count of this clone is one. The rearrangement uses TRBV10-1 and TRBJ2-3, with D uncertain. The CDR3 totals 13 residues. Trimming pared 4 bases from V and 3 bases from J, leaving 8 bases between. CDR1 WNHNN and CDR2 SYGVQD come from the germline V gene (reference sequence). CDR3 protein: CASSGDLTDTQYF. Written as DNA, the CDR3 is TGCGCCAGCAGTGGGGATTTGACAGATACGCAGTATTTT.

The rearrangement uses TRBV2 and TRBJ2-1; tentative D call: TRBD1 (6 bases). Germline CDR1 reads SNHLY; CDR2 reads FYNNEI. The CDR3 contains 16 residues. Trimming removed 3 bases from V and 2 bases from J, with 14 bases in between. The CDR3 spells CASSDDRTATYNEQFF. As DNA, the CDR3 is TGTGCCAGCAGTGACGACCGGACAGCTACCTACAATGAGCAGTTCTTC.

In DNA, the CDR3 is TGTGCCAGCAGTTTATTCCTTGGGGTAGGCCAACAACGGGATGACTACACCTTC. It translates to CASSLFLGVGQQRDDYTF. The J gene is TRBJ1-2, the V gene TRBV28, with D hard to call. Trimming left V 1 base short and J 10 bases short, with 28 bases between. Germline V gives CDR1 MDHEN, CDR2 SYDVKM. CDR3 length equals 18 residues.

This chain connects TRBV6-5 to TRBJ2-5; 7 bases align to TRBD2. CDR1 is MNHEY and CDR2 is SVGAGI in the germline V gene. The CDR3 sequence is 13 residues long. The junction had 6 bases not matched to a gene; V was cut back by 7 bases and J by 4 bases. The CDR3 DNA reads TGTGCCAGCACCCTGGCGGGAGCAGAGACCCAGTACTTC. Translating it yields CASTLAGAETQYF.

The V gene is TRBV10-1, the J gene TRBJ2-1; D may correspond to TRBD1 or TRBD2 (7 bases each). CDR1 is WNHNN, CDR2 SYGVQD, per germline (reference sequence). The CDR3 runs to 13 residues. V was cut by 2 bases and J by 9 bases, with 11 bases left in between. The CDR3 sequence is CASSESRGGEQFF. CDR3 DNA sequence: TGCGCCAGCAGTGAGAGCAGGGGGGGTGAGCAGTTCTTC.

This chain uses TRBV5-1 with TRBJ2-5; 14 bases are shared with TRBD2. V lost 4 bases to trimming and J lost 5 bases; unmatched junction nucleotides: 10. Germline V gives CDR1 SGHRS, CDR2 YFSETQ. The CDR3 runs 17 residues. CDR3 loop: CASSPGLAGAQGETQYF. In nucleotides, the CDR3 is TGCGCCAGCAGCCCGGGACTAGCGGGAGCCCAGGGGGAGACCCAGTACTTC.